The rows below give T cell receptor beta chains drawn from one sample of a study of early T cells in non-severe SARS-CoV-2 infection. TCRdb ran MiXCR on the 5' RACE reads and lists one entry per CDR3 protein. The data show approximately 66,000 distinct CDR3 sequences, with less than 15% seen just once and over 4% held by the top ten. The specimen sequenced was whole blood. The source is an adult who was a healthcare worker with PCR-confirmed SARS-CoV-2 infection or an uninfected control (not recorded which). CDR3s include the opening cysteine and the closing phenylalanine or tryptophan. D genes are given only for firm matches. Clone size is stated in some rows and not others, as once, few, many or a class when expanded.

clone size	D gene	V gene	J gene	CDR3 protein	CDR3 DNA
-	-	TRBV9	TRBJ2-7	CASSVRVIDEQYF	TGTGCCAGCAGCGTGCGGGTCATAGACGAGCAGTACTTC
-	-	TRBV15	TRBJ1-5	CATSSINQPQHF	TGTGCCACCAGCAGCATTAATCAGCCCCAGCATTTT
-	-	TRBV10-3	TRBJ1-1	CAISESGEAFF	TGTGCCATCAGTGAATCTGGTGAAGCTTTCTTT
many	TRBD1	TRBV12-5	TRBJ2-2	CASGLQGQGAKSNTGELFF	TGTGCTAGTGGTTTGCAGGGACAGGGGGCAAAATCGAACACCGGGGAGCTGTTTTTT
-	TRBD1	TRBV27	TRBJ1-1	CASRTSTGGTEAFF	TGTGCCAGCAGAACCTCGACAGGGGGCACTGAAGCTTTCTTT
few	-	TRBV29-1	TRBJ2-1	CSVEVFGGARNEQFF	TGCAGCGTTGAAGTATTTGGGGGGGCTAGGAATGAGCAGTTCTTC
few	TRBD2	TRBV5-1	TRBJ2-7	CASSFGGSPSYEQYF	TGCGCCAGCAGCTTTGGCGGGAGCCCCTCCTACGAGCAGTACTTC
-	TRBD1	TRBV13	TRBJ1-6	CASSSRPGGYSPLHF	TGTGCCAGCAGCTCCCGCCCAGGGGGCTATTCACCCCTCCACTTT
-	-	TRBV29-1	TRBJ2-5	CSVEDSKETQYF	TGCAGCGTTGAGGACAGCAAAGAGACCCAGTACTTC
few	-	TRBV5-1	TRBJ2-5	CASSRDTPQETQYF	TGCGCCAGCAGCCGGGACACCCCCCAAGAGACCCAGTACTTC
many	-	TRBV5-1	TRBJ2-5	CASSLVLALGETQYF	TGCGCCAGCAGCTTGGTTCTAGCCTTGGGTGAGACCCAGTACTTC